The rows below give T cell receptor beta chains drawn from one sample of a study of blood T cell repertoires in COVID-19. Clones were sequenced by immunoSEQ multiplex PCR, and TCRdb holds only the in-frame ones, with some missing. Of 100,000 to 150,000 clones listed, approximately 86% were seen once; the top ten hold about 2.3%. The material sequenced was PBMCs or T cells enriched from blood (not recorded which). These receptors came from a woman in her forties or fifties who had recovered from COVID-19. CDR3s include the opening cysteine and the closing phenylalanine or tryptophan. Each record gives: V gene, clone size, CDR3 length, D gene, J gene, CDR3 DNA, CDR3 protein. The D gene is left open where the match is weak. Clone sizes are given selectively: once, few, many, or a class where the clone is expanded.

TRBV3-1/TRBV3-2,once,13,.,TRBJ1-2,TGTGCCAGCAGCCTTCGGGGAGGGCATGGCTACACCTTC,CASSLRGGHGYTF
TRBV10-3,.,17,TRBD1,TRBJ1-2,TGTGCCATCAGTGATCGGGACGGACAGGGGCTATACTATGGCTACACCTTC,CAISDRDGQGLYYGYTF
TRBV19,.,16,.,TRBJ1-3,TGTGCCAGTAGAAAACGATGGGGCCAATCTGGAAACACCATATATTTT,CASRKRWGQSGNTIYF
TRBV28,once,16,.,TRBJ2-1,TGTGCCAGCAGCACATACCGGATGGGGGGGCCCGGTGAGCAGTTCTTC,CASSTYRMGGPGEQFF
TRBV10-2,.,14,TRBD2,TRBJ2-7,TGCGCCAGCAGTGGAGCGGGGGGGCCGTACGAGCAGTACTTC,CASSGAGGPYEQYF
TRBV19,.,17,.,TRBJ1-4,TGTGCCAGTACCGACGGACCGGGCCGGCGGCAGGGTGAAAAACTGTTTTTT,CASTDGPGRRQGEKLFF
TRBV3-1/TRBV3-2,once,12,.,TRBJ2-5,TGTGCCAGCAGCCCAGGGGCCCATCCCCAGTACTTC,CASSPGAHPQYF
TRBV21-1,.,17,.,TRBJ2-2,TGTGCCAGCAGCGCCGTGCTAGCGGGGGGTGGGACCGGGGAGCTGTTTTTT,CASSAVLAGGGTGELFF
TRBV18,.,15,TRBD1,TRBJ2-7,TGTGCCAGCTCACCTCTCGGGACAGGAACATACGAGCAGTACTTC,CASSPLGTGTYEQYF
TRBV10-3,once,17,.,TRBJ1-1,TGTGCCATCAGTCAAAACCTCGTGGAGGGGAAATCCACTGAAGCTTTCTTT,CAISQNLVEGKSTEAFF
TRBV19,.,15,TRBD1,TRBJ2-1,TGTGCCAGTAGTAAAGACAGGGGGTCCTACAATGAGCAGTTCTTC,CASSKDRGSYNEQFF
TRBV7-2,.,15,TRBD2,TRBJ2-3,TGTGCCAGCAGTCTAGCGGGGGCCACCACAGATACGCAGTATTTT,CASSLAGATTDTQYF
TRBV6-5,.,15,.,TRBJ1-1,TGTGCCAGCAGCCCCACGGACAGCGAGACTGATGAGGCTTTCTTT,CASSPTDSETDEAFF
TRBV2,.,16,TRBD1,TRBJ1-2,TGTGCCAGCAGCCAACTGACAGGGAAGGCTAACTATGGCTACACCTTC,CASSQLTGKANYGYTF
TRBV4-2,few,15,.,TRBJ1-2,TGTGCCAGCAGCCAAGCCGGACAGCTCCTAAATGGCTACACCTTC,CASSQAGQLLNGYTF
TRBV29-1,.,14,TRBD2,TRBJ2-3,TGCAGCGTTGTAATACTAGCGGGGACAGATACGCAGTATTTT,CSVVILAGTDTQYF
TRBV6-6,.,13,TRBD1,TRBJ1-1,TGTGCCAGCAGTCGGGGCAGGGGGACTGAAGCTTTCTTT,CASSRGRGTEAFF
TRBV11-2,.,12,.,TRBJ1-1,TGTGCCAGCAGCTTTCCGGGAACTGAAGCTTTCTTT,CASSFPGTEAFF
TRBV6-4,.,19,.,TRBJ1-5,TGTGCCAGCAGAAACGGCCTCCGCAGGGAGGAGTTTCGCAATCAGCCCCAGCATTTT,CASRNGLRREEFRNQPQHF
TRBV10-2,few,16,.,TRBJ2-2,TGCGCCAGCAGAATCGACAGAAGTCCGAACACCGGGGAGCTGTTTTTT,CASRIDRSPNTGELFF
TRBV5-6,.,16,TRBD1,TRBJ2-5,TGTGCCAGCAGCTTGGAACAGGGGTCGAGTAGCGAGACCCAGTACTTC,CASSLEQGSSSETQYF
TRBV6-2/TRBV6-3,.,15,TRBD1,TRBJ1-5,TGTGCCAGCAGTTACCCGAACAGGGGAAATCAGCCCCAGCATTTT,CASSYPNRGNQPQHF
TRBV11-1,few,15,TRBD1,TRBJ1-4,TGTGCCAGCAGCAGAAGGACAGGGGAAGTGCAAAAACTGTTTTTT,CASSRRTGEVQKLFF
TRBV7-9,.,11,.,TRBJ2-5,TGTGCCAGCAGCCCGAGGGAGACCCAGTACTTC,CASSPRETQYF
TRBV7-9,.,16,TRBD1,TRBJ1-5,TGTGCCAGCAGCTTAAAACAGGGGGGTAGCAATCAGCCCCAGCATTTT,CASSLKQGGSNQPQHF